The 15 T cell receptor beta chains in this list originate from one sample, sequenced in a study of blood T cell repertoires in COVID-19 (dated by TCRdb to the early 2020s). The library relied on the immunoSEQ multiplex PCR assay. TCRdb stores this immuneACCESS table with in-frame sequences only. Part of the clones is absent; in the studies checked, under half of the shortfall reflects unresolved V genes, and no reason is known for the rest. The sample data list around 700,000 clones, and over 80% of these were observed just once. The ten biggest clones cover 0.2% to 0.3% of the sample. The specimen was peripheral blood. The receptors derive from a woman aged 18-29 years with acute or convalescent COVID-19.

CDR3 loop: CASSEVQNYGYTF. CDR3 in DNA: TGTGCCAGCAGTGAAGTACAGAACTATGGCTACACCTTC. The chain has TRBV6-1 and TRBJ1-2, with D unclear. Per the germline V gene, CDR1 is MNHNS and CDR2 is SASEGT. V shed 1 base and J shed 2 bases, with 5 bases lying between them. The CDR3 is made up of 13 amino acids.

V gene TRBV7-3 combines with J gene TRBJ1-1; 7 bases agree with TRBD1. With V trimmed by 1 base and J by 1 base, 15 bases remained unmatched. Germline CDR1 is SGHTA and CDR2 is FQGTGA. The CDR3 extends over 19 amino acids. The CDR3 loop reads CASSLMVRDRDSRNTEAFF. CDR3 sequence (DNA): TGTGCCAGCAGCTTAATGGTTCGAGACAGGGATTCGAGGAACACTGAAGCTTTCTTT.

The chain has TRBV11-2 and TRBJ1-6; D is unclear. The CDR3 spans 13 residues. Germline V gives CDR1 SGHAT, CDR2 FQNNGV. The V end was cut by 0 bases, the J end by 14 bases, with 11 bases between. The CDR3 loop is CASSLDRSATLHF. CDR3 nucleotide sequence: TGTGCCAGCAGCTTAGACAGGTCGGCCACCCTCCACTTT.

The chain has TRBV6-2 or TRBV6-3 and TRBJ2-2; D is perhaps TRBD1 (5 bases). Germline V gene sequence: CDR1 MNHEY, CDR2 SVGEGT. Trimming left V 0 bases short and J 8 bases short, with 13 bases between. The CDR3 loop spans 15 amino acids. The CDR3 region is CASSYSKSGPGELFF. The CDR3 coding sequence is TGTGCCAGCAGTTACTCGAAGTCAGGGCCGGGGGAGCTGTTTTTT.

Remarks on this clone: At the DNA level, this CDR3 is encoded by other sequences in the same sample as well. The DNA of the CDR3 is TGTGCCAGCAGTTCTGGCAACTATGGCTACACCTTC. Translated: CASSSGNYGYTF. This chain connects TRBV27 to TRBJ1-2; D remains ambiguous. CDR1 MNHEY and CDR2 SMNVEV come from the germline V gene (reference sequence). The CDR3 runs 12 residues. V was shortened by 4 bases and J by 2 bases, with 5 bases between the two germline ends.

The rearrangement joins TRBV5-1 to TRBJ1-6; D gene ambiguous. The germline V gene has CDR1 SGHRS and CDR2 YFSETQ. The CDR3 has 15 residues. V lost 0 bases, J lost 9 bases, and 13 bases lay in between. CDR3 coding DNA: TGCGCCAGCAGCTTGGGCACGGGTGCTGGTTCACCCCTCCACTTT. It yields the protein CASSLGTGAGSPLHF.

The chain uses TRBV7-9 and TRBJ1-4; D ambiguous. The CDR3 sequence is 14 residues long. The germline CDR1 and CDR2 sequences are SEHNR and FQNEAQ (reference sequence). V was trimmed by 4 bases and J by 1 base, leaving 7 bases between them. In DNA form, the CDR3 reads TGTGCCAGCAGCTCCCCGGTAACTAATGAAAAACTGTTTTTT. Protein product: CASSSPVTNEKLFF.

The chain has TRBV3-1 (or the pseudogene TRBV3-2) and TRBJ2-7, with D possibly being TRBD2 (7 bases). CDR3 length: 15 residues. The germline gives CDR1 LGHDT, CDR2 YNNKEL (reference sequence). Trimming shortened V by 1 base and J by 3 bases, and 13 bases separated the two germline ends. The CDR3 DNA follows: TGTGCCAGCAGCCAAGGAGGCGGGGGCTACTACGAGCAGTACTTC. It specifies CASSQGGGGYYEQYF.

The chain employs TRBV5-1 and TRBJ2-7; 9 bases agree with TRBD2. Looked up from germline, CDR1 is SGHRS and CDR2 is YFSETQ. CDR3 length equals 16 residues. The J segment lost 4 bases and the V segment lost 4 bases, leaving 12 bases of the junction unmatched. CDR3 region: CASSAGLASIGYEQYF. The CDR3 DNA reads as TGCGCCAGCAGCGCCGGACTAGCGTCAATTGGATACGAGCAGTACTTC. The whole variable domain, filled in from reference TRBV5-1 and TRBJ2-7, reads KAGVTQTPRYLIKTRGQQVTLSCSPISGHRSVSWYQQTPGQGLQFLFEYFSETQRNKGNFPGRFSGRQFSNSRSEMNVSTLELGDSALYLCASSAGLASIGYEQYFGPGTRLTVT.

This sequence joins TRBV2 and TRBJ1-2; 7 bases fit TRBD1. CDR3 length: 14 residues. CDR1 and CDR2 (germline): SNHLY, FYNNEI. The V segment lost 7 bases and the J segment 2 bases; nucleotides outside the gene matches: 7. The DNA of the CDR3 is TGTGCCAGCAAGGCAGGGGGGTCCAACTATGGCTACACCTTC. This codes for CASKAGGSNYGYTF. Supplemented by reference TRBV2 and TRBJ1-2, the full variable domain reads EPEVTQTPSHQVTQMGQEVILRCVPISNHLYFYWYRQILGQKVEFLVSFYNNEISEKSEIFDDQFSVERPDGSNFTLKIRSTKLEDSAMYFCASKAGGSNYGYTFGSGTRLTVV.

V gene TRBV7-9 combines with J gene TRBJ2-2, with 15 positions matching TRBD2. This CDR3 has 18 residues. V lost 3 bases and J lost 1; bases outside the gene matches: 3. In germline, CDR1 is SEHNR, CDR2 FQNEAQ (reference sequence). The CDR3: CASSLGLAGGLNTGELFF. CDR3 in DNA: TGTGCCAGCAGCTTGGGACTAGCGGGGGGCCTGAACACCGGGGAGCTGTTTTTT.

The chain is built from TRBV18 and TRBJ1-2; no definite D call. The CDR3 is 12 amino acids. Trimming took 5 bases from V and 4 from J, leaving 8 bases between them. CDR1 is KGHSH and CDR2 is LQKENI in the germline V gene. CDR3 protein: CASSSRGYGYTF. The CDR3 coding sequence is TGTGCCAGCTCATCGCGGGGCTATGGCTACACCTTC.

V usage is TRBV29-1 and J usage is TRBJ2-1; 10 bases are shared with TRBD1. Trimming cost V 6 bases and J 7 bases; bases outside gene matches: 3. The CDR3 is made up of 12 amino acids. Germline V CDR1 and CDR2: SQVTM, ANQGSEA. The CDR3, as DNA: TGCAGCGTGGACAGGGGGGGTAATGAGCAGTTCTTC. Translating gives CSVDRGGNEQFF.

The CDR3 DNA follows: TGTGCCAGCAGCCGAGCTTCGACAGGGGTAACTGAAGCTTTCTTT. Protein product: CASSRASTGVTEAFF. The genes are TRBV14 and TRBJ1-1; 8 nucleotides line up with TRBD1. This CDR3 comprises 15 residues. CDR1 SGHDN and CDR2 FVKESK come from the germline V gene. After removal of 4 bases from V and 5 bases from J, the junction contained 9 bases not matched to a gene.

CDR3 protein: CASSRQETQYF. CDR3 DNA sequence: TGCGCCAGCAGCCGCCAAGAGACCCAGTACTTC. V gene TRBV5-1 combines with J gene TRBJ2-5; D uncertain. The CDR3 consists of 11 residues. The V end was cut by 4 bases, the J end by 1 base, with 2 bases between. Looked up from germline, CDR1 is SGHRS and CDR2 is YFSETQ.